This paragraph reports one T cell receptor (beta chain). The sample belongs to a study of CD8+ T cells in alopecia areata. Sequencing used cDNA as its template, made by extracting RNA and reverse transcribing it. TCRdb's copy holds only in-frame clones and misses some; the assay was immunoSEQ multiplex PCR. Counted here are 200,000 or so clones, nearly 60% occurring once; the ten biggest clones make up more than 5.5%. CDR3 size: 15 residues. V lost 6 bases and J lost 3; bases outside the gene matches: 4. Germline V gene sequence: CDR1 SNHLY, CDR2 FYNNEI. Treatment of the sample: oral pan-JAK inhibitor, 5-10 mg twice daily.

Material: CD4+ T cells sorted from blood, obtained at week 24, from a patient treated with tofacitinib. The receptor's source is a human donor with alopecia areata. The gene calls are TRBV2 and TRBJ2-1; 11 nucleotides line up with TRBD2. The CDR3 sequence is CASRSTSGSYNEQFF. The CDR3 nucleotides are TGTGCCAGCAGATCAACTAGCGGGAGCTACAATGAGCAGTTCTTC.